A selection of T cell receptor beta chains follows, all from one sample in a study of shared clonotypes between healthy human individuals. TCRdb keeps only in-frame clones here, not all; method: immunoSEQ multiplex PCR. The sample lists approximately 2,000,000 clones, just under 95% seen once, with 0.37% in the top ten. The sequenced material came from naive CD4+ T cells from PBMCs. The receptor source for this set is a young man in good health. Some clones in this sample may be carry-over from other donors' samples. Each CDR3 is given with its conserved first and last residue. Fields, in order: clone size, D gene, V gene, J gene, CDR3 DNA, CDR3 protein. D genes are given only for firm matches. The size field is filled for only some rows; it gives once, few, many or a size class.

clone_size: -
d_call: -
v_call: TRBV30
j_call: TRBJ1-3
cdr3_nt: TGTGCCTGGATGGACAGAACTTACTCTGGAAACACCATATATTTT
cdr3_aa: CAWMDRTYSGNTIYF

clone_size: -
d_call: -
v_call: TRBV19
j_call: TRBJ1-5
cdr3_nt: TGTGCCAGTAGGGGTAGGGGCCTTGGGAAGCCCCAGCATTTT
cdr3_aa: CASRGRGLGKPQHF

clone_size: -
d_call: -
v_call: TRBV5-1
j_call: TRBJ2-1
cdr3_nt: TGCGCCAGCAGCGCGACTAGTGGCGGATACAATGAGCAGTTCTTC
cdr3_aa: CASSATSGGYNEQFF

clone_size: -
d_call: TRBD1
v_call: TRBV5-1
j_call: TRBJ2-5
cdr3_nt: TGCGCCAGCAGCTCGGGGGACAGGGTAAAAGAGACCCAGTACTTC
cdr3_aa: CASSSGDRVKETQYF

clone_size: -
d_call: TRBD1
v_call: TRBV13
j_call: TRBJ1-2
cdr3_nt: TGTGCCAGCAGCCGGGACAGGGGATACTATGGCTACACCTTC
cdr3_aa: CASSRDRGYYGYTF

clone_size: once
d_call: -
v_call: TRBV18
j_call: TRBJ2-5
cdr3_nt: TGTGCCAGCTCACCGGGTCAGCTCGGAGAGACCCAGTACTTC
cdr3_aa: CASSPGQLGETQYF

clone_size: -
d_call: -
v_call: TRBV7-3
j_call: TRBJ2-2
cdr3_nt: TGTGCCAGCAGCCAACGGAAAGGGTCGGCCGGGGAGCTGTTTTTT
cdr3_aa: CASSQRKGSAGELFF

clone_size: once
d_call: TRBD2
v_call: TRBV4-1
j_call: TRBJ2-3
cdr3_nt: TGCGCCAGCAGCCAACAGGCTAGCGGGAGGGCCATAGATACGCAGTATTTT
cdr3_aa: CASSQQASGRAIDTQYF

clone_size: few
d_call: -
v_call: TRBV7-8
j_call: TRBJ1-2
cdr3_nt: TGTGCCAGCAGTCATCGGTCTCCTACTAACTATGGCTACACCTTC
cdr3_aa: CASSHRSPTNYGYTF

clone_size: -
d_call: -
v_call: TRBV7-2
j_call: TRBJ1-4
cdr3_nt: TGTGCCAGCAGCTCAGATTGGGGTTCTGGTGAAAAACTGTTTTTT
cdr3_aa: CASSSDWGSGEKLFF

clone_size: -
d_call: TRBD2
v_call: TRBV4-1
j_call: TRBJ2-3
cdr3_nt: TGCGCCAGCAGCCGACTACTAGCGGTCACAGATACGCAGTATTTT
cdr3_aa: CASSRLLAVTDTQYF

clone_size: -
d_call: -
v_call: TRBV11-1
j_call: TRBJ2-2
cdr3_nt: TGTGCCAGCAGTTGGTTCGCGAACACCGGGGAGCTGTTTTTT
cdr3_aa: CASSWFANTGELFF

clone_size: -
d_call: TRBD1
v_call: TRBV6-1
j_call: TRBJ1-4
cdr3_nt: TGTGCCAGCAGTGTCCCGGGACAGCTTACTAATGAAAAACTGTTTTTT
cdr3_aa: CASSVPGQLTNEKLFF

clone_size: -
d_call: TRBD2
v_call: TRBV11-2
j_call: TRBJ2-1
cdr3_nt: TGTGCCAGCAGCTTACAGCGGGAGCCGGGGGTGTTCTTC
cdr3_aa: CASSLQREPGVFF

clone_size: -
d_call: TRBD2
v_call: TRBV10-1
j_call: TRBJ2-1
cdr3_nt: TGCGCCAGCAGTGAGGGGCCTAGCGGGAGGCCCTACAATGAGCAGTTCTTC
cdr3_aa: CASSEGPSGRPYNEQFF

clone_size: -
d_call: -
v_call: TRBV5-1
j_call: TRBJ2-3
cdr3_nt: TGCGCCAGCAGCTTGGCGACAGCTAGTAGCACAGATACGCAGTATTTT
cdr3_aa: CASSLATASSTDTQYF

clone_size: -
d_call: -
v_call: TRBV7-3
j_call: TRBJ2-3
cdr3_nt: TGTGCCAGCAGCCTCTTACCCCGGATAGCGGAACAAAGCACAGATACGCAGTATTTT
cdr3_aa: CASSLLPRIAEQSTDTQYF

clone_size: -
d_call: -
v_call: TRBV6-1
j_call: TRBJ2-7
cdr3_nt: TGTGCCAGCTTACTCGGGACATCCTACGAGCAGTACTTC
cdr3_aa: CASLLGTSYEQYF

clone_size: -
d_call: TRBD1
v_call: TRBV7-9
j_call: TRBJ2-1
cdr3_nt: TGTGCCAGCGACGTCGGGACAGGGGGGCTTGAGCAGTTCTTC
cdr3_aa: CASDVGTGGLEQFF

clone_size: -
d_call: -
v_call: TRBV7-9
j_call: TRBJ1-5
cdr3_nt: TGTGCCAGCAGCTTGGGGCCCGACAGCAATCAGCCCCAGCATTTT
cdr3_aa: CASSLGPDSNQPQHF

clone_size: -
d_call: TRBD1
v_call: TRBV5-1
j_call: TRBJ2-3
cdr3_nt: TGCGCCAGCCCGGACAGGGGGGAAACAGATACGCAGTATTTT
cdr3_aa: CASPDRGETDTQYF

clone_size: once
d_call: TRBD2
v_call: TRBV5-1
j_call: TRBJ2-7
cdr3_nt: TGCGCCAGCAGCCAACTAGCGGGAGGGCTCTGGGAGCAGTACTTC
cdr3_aa: CASSQLAGGLWEQYF

clone_size: -
d_call: TRBD2
v_call: TRBV2
j_call: TRBJ2-5
cdr3_nt: TGTGCCAGCTCGGACCACCCGGGAGGGGGTGAGACCCAGTACTTC
cdr3_aa: CASSDHPGGGETQYF

clone_size: -
d_call: -
v_call: TRBV5-1
j_call: TRBJ2-5
cdr3_nt: TGCGCCAGCAGCTCGGGGTTGGAGACCCAGTACTTC
cdr3_aa: CASSSGLETQYF

clone_size: -
d_call: -
v_call: TRBV6-5
j_call: TRBJ1-2
cdr3_nt: TGTGCCAGCAGTTACTCGCCGGAATTGTATGGCTACACCTTC
cdr3_aa: CASSYSPELYGYTF

clone_size: -
d_call: -
v_call: TRBV27
j_call: TRBJ2-2
cdr3_nt: TGTGCCAGCAGGGTAGTCACCAACACCGGGGAGCTGTTTTTT
cdr3_aa: CASRVVTNTGELFF

clone_size: -
d_call: -
v_call: TRBV13
j_call: TRBJ2-5
cdr3_nt: TGTGCCAGCAGCTCCGGACGGGCGGTCCAAGAGACCCAGTACTTC
cdr3_aa: CASSSGRAVQETQYF

clone_size: -
d_call: -
v_call: TRBV6-5
j_call: TRBJ2-1
cdr3_nt: TGTGCCAGCAGTTACTGGGACCCCTCCTACAATGAGCAGTTCTTC
cdr3_aa: CASSYWDPSYNEQFF

clone_size: once
d_call: -
v_call: TRBV7-9
j_call: TRBJ1-5
cdr3_nt: TGTGCCAGCAGCTTCTCATCGTATAGCAATCAGCCCCAGCATTTT
cdr3_aa: CASSFSSYSNQPQHF

clone_size: -
d_call: -
v_call: TRBV30
j_call: TRBJ1-4
cdr3_nt: TGTGCCTGGAGTGTTAAGGGGGGAGGTAATGAAAAACTGTTTTTT
cdr3_aa: CAWSVKGGGNEKLFF